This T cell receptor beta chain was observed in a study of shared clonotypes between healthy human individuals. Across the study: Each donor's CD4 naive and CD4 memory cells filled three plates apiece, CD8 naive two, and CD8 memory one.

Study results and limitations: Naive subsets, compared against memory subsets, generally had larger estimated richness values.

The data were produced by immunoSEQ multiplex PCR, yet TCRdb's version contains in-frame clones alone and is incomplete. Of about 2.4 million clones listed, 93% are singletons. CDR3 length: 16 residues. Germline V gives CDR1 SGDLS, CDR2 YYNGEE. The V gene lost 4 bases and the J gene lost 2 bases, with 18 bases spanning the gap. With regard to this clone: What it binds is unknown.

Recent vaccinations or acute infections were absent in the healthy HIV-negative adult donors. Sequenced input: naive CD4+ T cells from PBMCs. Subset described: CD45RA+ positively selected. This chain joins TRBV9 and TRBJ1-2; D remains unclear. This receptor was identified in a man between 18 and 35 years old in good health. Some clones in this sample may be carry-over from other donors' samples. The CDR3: CASSPSWGGPNYGYTF. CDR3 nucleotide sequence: TGTGCCAGCAGCCCCAGCTGGGGAGGCCCGAACTATGGCTACACCTTC.